In its sample, the clone carrying this T cell receptor beta chain was seen a few times. Antigen unknown. TCRdb reprocessed the reads with MiXCR, giving one entry per CDR3 protein. The sample holds about half a million distinct CDR3 sequences, roughly 42% seen once. This entry comes from a study of T cell repertoires in cytomegalovirus infection. About the study: HLA-B-restricted CMV epitopes that are well studied were used alongside recently identified HLA-C-restricted ones. Public TCR beta signatures marked donors with CMV infection and the matching HLA. Points from the study as a whole: HLA-C-restricted CMV clonotypes gave the most frequent clonotype in two of eight donors. Summed frequency of public TCR beta families distinguished CMV carriers with the relevant HLA.

This CDR3 has 14 residues. V was shortened by 0 bases and J by 8 bases, with 8 bases between the two germline ends. Germline V gives CDR1 MNHNS, CDR2 SASEGT. The specimen was cultured PBMCs, collected from culture after CMV antigen stimulation. This receptor was taken from a human donor in good health (CMV status not recorded). Some clones in this sample may be carry-over from other donors' samples. This sequence joins TRBV6-1 and TRBJ1-6; D remains ambiguous. This CDR3 is CASSEAAIYSPLHF. Here the CDR3 DNA reads TGTGCCAGCAGTGAAGCAGCTATATATTCACCCCTCCACTTT.